This T cell receptor beta chain appears in the sequencing data of a study of blood T cells in healthy people across ages. This clonotype has at least ten counts. A second about 7 to 12 cycle PCR used barcoded and J-beta primers. A 12-random-nucleotide template-switch adaptor tagged each cDNA molecule. TCRdb called the 5' RACE reads again in MiXCR, with one record for every CDR3 protein. This sample has 1.5 million to 2 million distinct CDR3 sequences; roughly 30% occur once, and the top ten carry around 7.7%. After removal of 5 bases from V and 5 bases from J, the junction contained 12 bases not matched to a gene. The germline gives CDR1 SGHVS, CDR2 FNYEAQ. The CDR3 contains 15 residues.

The specimen was blood. The receptor was isolated from a woman in her 30s in good health. The V call is TRBV7-6, the J call TRBJ2-7; TRBD1 agrees at 7 bases. CDR3 amino acids: CASSDSMTGSHEQYF. The CDR3, as DNA: TGTGCCAGCAGCGACTCGATGACAGGGAGCCACGAGCAGTACTTC.